The 5 T cell receptor beta chains below all came from one sample that was sequenced in a study of cytomegalovirus exposure and HLA in healthy donors (dated by TCRdb to 2015 to 2018). The library was made by the immunoSEQ multiplex PCR assay. A mixture of 60 forward primers for TCR Vbeta segments and 13 reverse primers for TCR Jbeta segments was used in the multiplex PCR. TCRdb stores this immuneACCESS table with in-frame sequences only. Part of the clones is absent; in the studies checked, under half of the shortfall reflects unresolved V genes, and no reason is known for the rest. The sample yields about 210,000 clones; about four fifths were counted once. The top ten constitute 3.4% of the sample. The sequencing sample was made of PBMCs. These receptors all come from a middle-aged man in good health and CMV-seropositive.

The V gene is TRBV7-7, the J gene TRBJ2-3, with TRBD1 identical over 11 bases. This CDR3 has 14 residues. V dropped 5 bases and J dropped 3; count of bases not matched to a gene: 1. Germline assignment: CDR1 SSHAT and CDR2 FNYEAQ (reference sequence). The CDR3: CASSGQGATDTQYF. CDR3 DNA sequence: TGTGCCAGCAGCGGACAGGGGGCAACAGATACGCAGTATTTT.

The V call is TRBV15, the J call TRBJ2-3, with D tentatively TRBD1 (5 bases). V gave up 1 base and J gave up 0 bases, with 14 bases separating them. The CDR3 totals 17 residues. Germline CDR1 LNHNV, CDR2 YYDKDF (reference sequence). The CDR3 sequence is CATSRGPWGSSTDTQYF. CDR3 bases: TGTGCCACCAGCAGAGGTCCTTGGGGCAGCAGCACAGATACGCAGTATTTT.

The rearrangement joins TRBV27 to TRBJ2-1; perhaps TRBD1 as D (5 bases). Germline V gene lookup returns CDR1 MNHEY and CDR2 SMNVEV (reference sequence). V lost 7 bases and J 4 bases, leaving 20 bases between the germline ends. This CDR3 is 16 amino acids long. The chain's CDR3 is CASKKGLGLFYNEQFF. CDR3 coding DNA: TGTGCCAGCAAGAAGGGTTTGGGGCTTTTTTACAATGAGCAGTTCTTC.

This clone was observed a single time. CDR3 coding DNA: TGTGCCAGCAGTGAAGCGATTGGGGAGGGGGACACTGAAGCTTTCTTT. Its protein product is CASSEAIGEGDTEAFF. The rearrangement joins TRBV6-1 to TRBJ1-1; weak D call: TRBD1 (6 bases). The CDR3 is 16 amino acids. The V and J ends lost 0 bases and 3 bases respectively, with 14 bases between them. Germline V lookup: CDR1 MNHNS, CDR2 SASEGT.

The CDR3 is CASSRQGFTDTQYF. CDR3 coding DNA: TGTGCCAGCAGTCGACAGGGGTTCACAGATACGCAGTATTTT. The V call is TRBV5-4, the J call TRBJ2-3; 8 bases agree with TRBD1. Looked up from germline, CDR1 is SGHNT and CDR2 is YYREEE (reference sequence). The CDR3 is 14 amino acids. J was trimmed by 2 bases and V by 5 bases; bases with no gene match: 4.